This entry features one T cell receptor (beta chain) sequence. The count of this clone is one. Its antigen remains unidentified. Base qualities are not recorded, but no much larger clone differs from it by a single base. TCR CDR3 regions were amplified from genomic DNA by multiplex PCR using the deep immunoSEQ assay. Genomic DNA extracted from each cell subset was distributed evenly over all wells of several immunoSEQ 96-well plates, and each plate served as one replicate. For sorted subsets, around 200 ng genomic DNA, equal to approximately 30,000 T cell genomes, was loaded into each replicate PCR. The purified libraries were quantified using a Qubit 3.0 fluorometer, sized with a Bioanalyzer 2100, and then quantified again using the KAPA Library Quantification kit. Every immunoSEQ 96-well plate was sequenced on a separate single-read 150-cycle Illumina NextSeq 550 flow cell. In the original analysis: The immunoSEQ output contained only junctional sequences without quality scores, so filtering could not match that applied to full-length reads. To assign V/J genes and CDR3, sequences were annotated against IMGT germline references using PyIR, a Python wrapper for IgBLAST v1.9. Reads were removed for weak V/J assignments (E-value above 1e-6), missing CDR3, stop codons, out-of-frame junctions, or ambiguous translated residues. V3J clonotypes were defined by identical inferred V gene, J gene, and CDR3 amino acid sequence. Percentage overlap between repertoires was computed as shared unique clonotypes divided by the size of the smaller repertoire. Three approaches were used to assess repertoire richness: RTK rarefaction, the Chao1 estimator, and Recon v2.1 estimates of unobserved clonotypes. Generation probabilities were computed with OLGA for all TCRbeta clonotypes obtained by the gDNA method from four donors. The table comes from immuneACCESS by way of TCRdb, which keeps in-frame sequences with V and J called. Part of the clones is missing from these tables; in studies checked, under half for an unresolved V gene and the rest for unknown reasons. V, J and clone size are those of that table, while D and trimming were read from the DNA. This sample is represented by around 2,000,000 clones; 85% to 95% of them were singletons. The top ten hold about 1.5% of the sample.

This entry belongs to a study of shared clonotypes between healthy human individuals (dated by TCRdb to 2018 to 2020). Regarding the study in general: A few men and a couple of women, aged 18 to 49 years, made up the cohort. For each donor, CD4 naive and CD4 memory were each run on three plates, CD8 naive on two plates, and CD8 memory on one plate. The study deeply sequenced blood TCR repertoires of about 5 healthy adults to estimate repertoire size and the extent of clonotype sharing between individuals. To increase sequencing depth and limit assay-specific biases, different laboratories used diverse techniques to prepare libraries and sequence TCR repertoires. Each donor's leukapheresis produced roughly between about 0.8 and 10 billion PBMCs.

Overall study results and their limits: Based on pairwise subsampling, the degree of clonotype sharing among donors was expected to be affected by sequencing depth. Sampling was restricted to blood, and TCR repertoires in tissues likely differ from the TCR repertoires found in blood. About 5% of naive CD4, 3.5% of naive CD8, approximately 2% of memory CD4, and less than 0.45% of memory CD8 clonotypes were shared across a few donors. Compared with non-shared clonotypes, the clonotypes found in all four sorted-subset donors had higher generation probabilities. Naive subsets generally had larger estimated clonotype richness than memory subsets did. Even with the large sequencing depth, rarefaction of the sorted-subset datasets indicated that sequencing was incomplete. The genetic and exposure-history diversity represented was limited by the small number of donors.

As encoded in the germline V gene (reference sequence), CDR1 is GTSNPN while CDR2 is SVGIG. V loses 7 bases of germline sequence and J loses 5 bases, and the interval between the two ends is 14 bases. The CDR3 sequence holds 12 residues, the cysteine and phenylalanine included. This entry keeps only the CDR3 DNA: 36 bases, framed from base 1. For the CD8 naive samples, CD45RO-negative cells were positively selected for CCR7, yielding a CD45RA+CCR7+ population from which TemRA cells were excluded. Donors were healthy HIV-negative adults with no recently reported acute infections or vaccinations. Only Caucasian adults living in Nashville, Tennessee, USA were represented among the donors. Blood was obtained by leukapheresis, after which PBMCs were separated by Ficoll-Histopaque density gradient centrifugation and cryopreserved in liquid nitrogen vapor phase. Purity and quantity of every magnetically sorted T cell population were checked by analytical flow cytometry. Genomic DNA was isolated from each sorted fraction and quantified by UV absorbance on a Nanodrop 2000c.

Here the chain combines TRBV30 and TRBJ1-2; a tentative D call is TRBD1 (5 bases match). The specimen sequenced was naive CD8+ T cells from PBMCs. According to the study, the label for this sample's cell subset or site signals: CD45RA+CCR7+. This receptor was identified in a man between 18 and 35 years old in good health. Some clones in this sample may be carry-over from other donors' samples. The DNA reads TGTGCCTTTGGGGGGGTCGGGTATGGCTACACCTTC. Its coded protein is CAFGGVGYGYTF.